The following is a T cell receptor (beta chain) sequence with its context. The germline V gene has CDR1 SGDLS and CDR2 YYNGEE. The CDR3 runs to 14 residues. V was trimmed by 3 bases and J by 4 bases, leaving 11 bases between them. The sample belongs to a study of blood T cell repertoires in COVID-19. Study-wide context: Donors in the United States, Italy and Spain gave samples during acute or convalescent COVID-19.

Using immunoSEQ multiplex PCR, the repertoire was profiled, and TCRdb retains in-frame clones only, with some absent. The data contain around 160,000 clones, 78% of them singletons. Sequences were obtained from peripheral blood. The origin of this receptor is a woman over 75 with acute or convalescent COVID-19. This sequence joins TRBV9 and TRBJ2-1; D remains unclear. The CDR3, as DNA: TGTGCCAGCAGCGCCGGTTCCGGGTACAATGAGCAGTTCTTC. Encoded protein: CASSAGSGYNEQFF.